This is a list of T cell receptor beta chains from one sample in a study of early stage breast cancer tumors. Some clones are missing from TCRdb's copy, which holds only in-frame ones; the method was immunoSEQ multiplex PCR. The data show some 58,000 clones, about three quarters seen once. Input material: blood. The origin of the receptors is a person under 45 with breast cancer. CDR3s include the opening cysteine and the closing phenylalanine or tryptophan. The D gene is left open where the match is weak. Part of the rows lack a size; the others show once, few, many or a class for expanded clones.

j_call clone_size d_call v_call cdr3_aa cdr3_nt
TRBJ2-7 - TRBD2 TRBV7-2 CASSLATSAEQYF TGTGCCAGCAGCTTGGCTACTAGCGCCGAGCAGTACTTC
TRBJ2-7 medium-sized TRBD1 TRBV5-6 CASSEDQGASLYEQYF TGTGCCAGCAGCGAGGACCAGGGGGCCTCATTATACGAGCAGTACTTC
TRBJ2-5 - - TRBV18 CASSPRESRETQYF TGTGCCAGCTCACCACGGGAGTCCAGAGAGACCCAGTACTTC
TRBJ2-1 - TRBD2 TRBV5-1 CASSRGLAEDNEQFF TGCGCCAGCTCCAGGGGACTAGCGGAAGACAATGAGCAGTTCTTC
TRBJ1-1 - TRBD1 TRBV18 CASSPRGTERSEAFF TGTGCCAGCTCACCACGAGGGACAGAGCGATCTGAAGCTTTCTTT
TRBJ2-7 - TRBD2 TRBV7-6 CASSLGTSGTFSYEQYF TGTGCCAGCAGCTTGGGGACTAGCGGGACTTTCTCCTACGAGCAGTACTTC
TRBJ2-5 - - TRBV15 CATRVGGRAGETQYF TGTGCCACCAGAGTAGGGGGGAGGGCCGGGGAGACCCAGTACTTC
TRBJ2-4 once - TRBV27 CASVRPAKNIQYF TGTGCCAGCGTCAGGCCGGCCAAAAACATTCAGTACTTC
TRBJ2-3 - TRBD2 TRBV25-1 CASSDALAGITDTQYF TGTGCCAGCAGTGATGCACTAGCGGGGATCACAGATACGCAGTATTTT
TRBJ1-2 - - TRBV5-4 CASSSQDFYGYTF TGTGCCAGCAGCTCGCAGGATTTTTATGGCTACACCTTC
TRBJ2-1 - - TRBV9 CASSVDVSNNEQFF TGTGCCAGCAGCGTAGACGTCTCCAACAATGAGCAGTTCTTC
TRBJ2-5 - - TRBV6-1 CASSEVKETQYF TGTGCCAGCAGTGAAGTGAAAGAGACCCAGTACTTC
TRBJ2-1 - TRBD2 TRBV7-9 CASSLAISGRNHEQFF TGTGCCAGCAGCTTAGCGATTAGCGGGAGGAACCATGAGCAGTTCTTC
TRBJ1-2 - TRBD1 TRBV13 CASSLGRDRLPYGYTF TGTGCCAGCAGCTTAGGTCGGGACAGGCTCCCCTATGGCTACACCTTC
TRBJ1-1 - TRBD1 TRBV2 CASKRRGDRVWEERNTEAFF TGTGCCAGCAAAAGAAGAGGGGACAGGGTTTGGGAGGAGAGGAACACTGAAGCTTTCTTT
TRBJ2-5 once - TRBV6-6 CASSFPRKAETQYF TGTGCCAGCAGTTTCCCTCGCAAGGCAGAGACCCAGTACTTC
TRBJ2-5 once - TRBV7-8 CASRRQGQETQYF TGTGCCAGCAGGCGTCAGGGGCAAGAGACCCAGTACTTC
TRBJ2-1 - - TRBV7-9 CASSSEEQFF TGTGCCAGCTCTTCGGAGGAGCAGTTCTTC
TRBJ2-4 - TRBD2 TRBV5-6 CASSLYGRGYIQYF TGTGCCAGCAGCTTGTACGGGAGGGGTTACATTCAGTACTTC
TRBJ2-7 - - TRBV10-2 CASSESHSSYEQYF TGCGCCAGCAGTGAGTCCCACAGTTCCTACGAGCAGTACTTC
TRBJ2-5 once TRBD2 TRBV7-9 CASKKKGTSGRYQETQYF TGTGCCAGCAAAAAGAAAGGGACTAGCGGGCGCTACCAAGAGACCCAGTACTTC
TRBJ1-1 - TRBD1 TRBV18 CASSRSDRGGNTEAFF TGTGCCAGCTCACGTTCTGACAGGGGGGGGAACACTGAAGCTTTCTTT
TRBJ2-3 once TRBD2 TRBV6-1 CASSASGQPDTQYF TGTGCCAGCAGTGCTAGCGGTCAACCGGATACGCAGTATTTT
TRBJ1-2 - - TRBV2 CASTADSANYGYTF TGTGCCAGCACAGCGGACAGTGCTAACTATGGCTACACCTTC
TRBJ2-7 - TRBD1 TRBV30 CAYSQGKAYEQYF TGTGCCTATTCACAGGGGAAGGCCTACGAGCAGTACTTC
TRBJ2-5 - TRBD2 TRBV4-1 CASSQEGRDQETQYF TGCGCCAGCAGCCAAGAGGGGAGGGACCAAGAGACCCAGTACTTC
TRBJ2-3 - - TRBV7-3 CASSSSSGDTQYF TGTGCCAGCAGCTCTAGTAGTGGGGATACGCAGTATTTT
TRBJ1-4 - TRBD1 TRBV7-9 CASSLGQGRNEKLFF TGTGCCAGCAGCTTAGGACAGGGACGAAATGAAAAACTGTTTTTT
TRBJ2-1 - TRBD2 TRBV5-4 CASSLGIAGGFYEQFF TGTGCCAGCAGCTTGGGAATAGCGGGAGGGTTTTATGAGCAGTTCTTC
TRBJ2-3 once - TRBV14 CASSHRRPAQADTQYF TGTGCCAGCAGCCACCGTCGCCCAGCGCAGGCAGATACGCAGTATTTT
TRBJ2-1 - TRBD2 TRBV28 CASSPGLDYNEQFF TGTGCCAGCAGTCCGGGACTAGACTACAATGAGCAGTTCTTC
TRBJ1-5 few - TRBV19 CASSIELDPRLDSNQPQHF TGTGCCAGTAGTATAGAGTTGGACCCCCGCCTTGATAGCAATCAGCCCCAGCATTTT
TRBJ2-7 - TRBD1 TRBV18 CASSPPPQGDDEQYF TGTGCCAGCTCACCACCCCCACAGGGGGACGACGAGCAGTACTTC
TRBJ2-1 - - TRBV4-2 CASSQDAALGYNEQFF TGTGCCAGCAGCCAAGATGCGGCCCTAGGATACAATGAGCAGTTCTTC
TRBJ2-1 - - TRBV9 CASSVDIEQFF TGTGCCAGCAGCGTAGATATTGAGCAGTTCTTC
TRBJ1-1 - TRBD1 TRBV6-5 CASSPRQGWDTEAFF TGTGCCAGCAGCCCCCGACAGGGGTGGGACACTGAAGCTTTCTTT
TRBJ2-2 - - TRBV18 CASSLQQGTGELFF TGTGCCAGCTCACTCCAACAGGGAACCGGGGAGCTGTTTTTT
TRBJ1-3 few - TRBV4-3 CASSQDTPGSGNTIYF TGCGCCAGCAGCCAAGATACCCCAGGTTCCGGAAACACCATATATTTT
TRBJ2-5 once - TRBV7-2 CASSPSGSKETQYF TGTGCCAGCAGCCCTTCCGGGAGTAAGGAGACCCAGTACTTC
TRBJ1-4 - - TRBV7-9 CASRGSEGQGSEKLFF TGTGCCAGCAGGGGCTCCGAAGGGCAGGGCAGTGAAAAACTGTTTTTT
TRBJ2-7 - - TRBV30 CAWNLAGSEQYF TGTGCCTGGAACCTAGCAGGGTCCGAGCAGTACTTC
TRBJ2-3 - - TRBV27 CASSATAGTDTQYF TGTGCCAGCAGTGCGACAGCGGGCACAGATACGCAGTATTTT
TRBJ2-5 - TRBD2 TRBV28 CASSLPRAGGGETQYF TGTGCCAGCAGTCTCCCCCGGGCGGGAGGAGGAGAGACCCAGTACTTC
TRBJ2-7 - - TRBV4-1 CASSPSWTEKNYEQYF TGCGCCAGCAGCCCATCGTGGACAGAGAAGAACTACGAGCAGTACTTC
TRBJ2-2 - - TRBV7-2 CASSPRPNTGELFF TGTGCCAGCAGCCCACGGCCGAACACCGGGGAGCTGTTTTTT
TRBJ1-4 - - TRBV5-1 CASSLMGDEKLFF TGCGCCAGCAGCTTGATGGGGGACGAAAAACTGTTTTTT
TRBJ2-7 - - TRBV11-2 CASSLDLGNYEQYF TGTGCCAGCAGCTTAGATCTGGGCAACTACGAGCAGTACTTC
TRBJ2-2 - - TRBV29-1 CSVGGRNTGELFF TGCAGCGTTGGGGGGAGGAACACCGGGGAGCTGTTTTTT
TRBJ2-1 - TRBD1 TRBV27 CASSWTGPASYNEQFF TGTGCCAGCAGTTGGACAGGGCCCGCCTCCTACAATGAGCAGTTCTTC
TRBJ2-7 - TRBD1 TRBV14 CASSHRDRGEYEQYF TGTGCCAGCAGCCATCGGGACAGGGGGGAATACGAGCAGTACTTC
TRBJ1-2 once - TRBV10-3 CAISESLTPGTNYGYTF TGTGCCATCAGTGAGTCATTGACACCCGGGACTAACTATGGCTACACCTTC
TRBJ2-1 - - TRBV11-2 CASSFRGAYNEQFF TGTGCCAGCAGCTTTAGGGGGGCTTACAATGAGCAGTTCTTC
TRBJ1-1 - - TRBV7-9 CASSLAYTGFTEAFF TGTGCCAGCAGCTTAGCCTATACAGGATTCACTGAAGCTTTCTTT
TRBJ2-5 - - TRBV11-1 CASSQDERETQYF TGTGCCAGCAGTCAGGACGAAAGAGAGACCCAGTACTTC
TRBJ1-2 - TRBD1 TRBV9 CASSVGQGLYGYTF TGTGCCAGCAGCGTCGGACAGGGGCTCTATGGCTACACCTTC
TRBJ2-3 - TRBD2 TRBV7-7 CASSFGAGEADTQYF TGTGCTAGCAGCTTTGGCGCGGGAGAGGCAGATACGCAGTATTTT
TRBJ1-5 once TRBD1 TRBV11-2 CASSRQGNNQPQHF TGTGCCAGCAGCCGACAGGGTAACAATCAGCCCCAGCATTTT